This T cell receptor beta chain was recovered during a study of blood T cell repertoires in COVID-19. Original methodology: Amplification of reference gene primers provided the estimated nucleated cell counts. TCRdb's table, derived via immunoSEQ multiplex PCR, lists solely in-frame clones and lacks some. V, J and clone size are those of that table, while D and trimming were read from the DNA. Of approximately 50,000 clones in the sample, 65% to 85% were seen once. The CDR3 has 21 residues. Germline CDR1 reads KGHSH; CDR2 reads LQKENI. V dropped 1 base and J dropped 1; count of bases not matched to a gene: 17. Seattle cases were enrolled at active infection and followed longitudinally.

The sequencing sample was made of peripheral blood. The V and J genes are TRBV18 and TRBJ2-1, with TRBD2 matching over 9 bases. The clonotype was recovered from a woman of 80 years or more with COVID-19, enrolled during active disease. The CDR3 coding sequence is TGTGCCAGCTCACCACGCTCTAGCGGGAACCCCTTCGGGGGTTCCTACAATGAGCAGTTCTTC. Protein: CASSPRSSGNPFGGSYNEQFF.